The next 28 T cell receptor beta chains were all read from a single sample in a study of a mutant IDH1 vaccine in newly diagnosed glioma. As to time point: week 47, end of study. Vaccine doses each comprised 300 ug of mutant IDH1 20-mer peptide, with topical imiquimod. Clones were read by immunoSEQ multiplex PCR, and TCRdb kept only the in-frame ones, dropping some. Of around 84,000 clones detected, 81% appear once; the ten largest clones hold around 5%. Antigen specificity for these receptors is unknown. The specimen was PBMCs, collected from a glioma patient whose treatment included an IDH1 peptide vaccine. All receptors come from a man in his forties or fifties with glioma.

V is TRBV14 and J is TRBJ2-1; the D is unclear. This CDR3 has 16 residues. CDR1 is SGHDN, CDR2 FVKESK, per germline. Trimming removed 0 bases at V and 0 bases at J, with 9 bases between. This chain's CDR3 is CASSQEWVRSYNEQFF. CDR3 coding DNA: TGTGCCAGCAGCCAAGAATGGGTACGCTCCTACAATGAGCAGTTCTTC.

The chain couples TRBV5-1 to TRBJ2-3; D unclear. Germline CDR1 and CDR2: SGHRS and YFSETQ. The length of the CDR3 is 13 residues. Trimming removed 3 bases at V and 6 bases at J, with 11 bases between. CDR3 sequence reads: CASSWDGSDTQYF. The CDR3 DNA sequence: TGCGCCAGCAGCTGGGATGGGTCGGATACGCAGTATTTT.

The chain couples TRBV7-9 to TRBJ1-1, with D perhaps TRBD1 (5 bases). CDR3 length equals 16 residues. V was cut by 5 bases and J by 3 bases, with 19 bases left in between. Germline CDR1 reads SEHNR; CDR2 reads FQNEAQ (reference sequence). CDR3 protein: CASSPRVRRGDTEAFF. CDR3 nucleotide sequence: TGTGCCAGCAGCCCCAGGGTGCGGAGGGGAGACACTGAAGCTTTCTTT.

CDR3 loop: CASSPHSGQGGEAFF. CDR3 DNA sequence: TGTGCCAGCAGCCCCCATTCGGGACAGGGTGGTGAAGCTTTCTTT. This sequence joins TRBV7-2 and TRBJ1-1, with 9 bases identical to TRBD1. CDR1 SGHTA and CDR2 FQGNSA come from the germline V gene. V was pared by 5 bases and J by 7 bases, with 11 bases of the junction left unmatched. The CDR3 runs to 15 residues.

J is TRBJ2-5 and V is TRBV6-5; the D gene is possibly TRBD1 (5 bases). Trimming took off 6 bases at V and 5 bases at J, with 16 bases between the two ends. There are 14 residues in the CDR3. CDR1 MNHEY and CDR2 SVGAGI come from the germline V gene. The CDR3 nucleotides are TGTGCCAGCAGAGGGGCAGGGCCTCGGGAGACCCAGTACTTC. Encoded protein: CASRGAGPRETQYF.

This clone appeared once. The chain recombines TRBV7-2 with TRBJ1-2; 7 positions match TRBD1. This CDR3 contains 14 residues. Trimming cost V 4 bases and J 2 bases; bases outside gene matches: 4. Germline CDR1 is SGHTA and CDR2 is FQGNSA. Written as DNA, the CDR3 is TGTGCCAGCAGCTGGGGACAGATAAACTATGGCTACACCTTC. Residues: CASSWGQINYGYTF.

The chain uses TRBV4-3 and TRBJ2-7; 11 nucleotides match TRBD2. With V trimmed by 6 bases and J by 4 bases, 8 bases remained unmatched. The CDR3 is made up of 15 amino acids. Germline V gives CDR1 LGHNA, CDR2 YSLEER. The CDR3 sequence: CASSPIAGGRYEQYF. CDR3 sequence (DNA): TGCGCCAGCAGTCCGATAGCGGGAGGGCGGTACGAGCAGTACTTC.

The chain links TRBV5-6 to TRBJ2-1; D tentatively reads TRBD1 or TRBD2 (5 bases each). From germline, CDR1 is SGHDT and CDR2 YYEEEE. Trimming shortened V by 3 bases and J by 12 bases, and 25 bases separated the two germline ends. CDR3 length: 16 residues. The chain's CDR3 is CASSSSLGTPRVGQFF. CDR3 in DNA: TGTGCCAGCAGCTCCTCCCTGGGGACGCCCAGGGTTGGGCAGTTCTTC.

This CDR3 reads CASSQEETSGGYYEQYF. The CDR3 DNA reads TGTGCCAGCAGCCAAGAGGAGACTAGCGGGGGTTACTACGAGCAGTACTTC. This chain uses TRBV4-2 with TRBJ2-7; 12 nucleotides align to TRBD2. V was pared by 0 bases and J by 3 bases, with 6 bases of the junction left unmatched. CDR3 length equals 17 residues. Germline CDR1 is LGHNA and CDR2 is YNFKEQ.

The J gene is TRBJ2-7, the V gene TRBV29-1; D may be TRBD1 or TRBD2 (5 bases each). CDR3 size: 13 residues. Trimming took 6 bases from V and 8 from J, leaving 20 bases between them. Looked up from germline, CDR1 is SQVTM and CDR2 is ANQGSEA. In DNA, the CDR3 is TGCAGCGTGATTCAATTGGGGACGGGCCAGCAGTACTTC. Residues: CSVIQLGTGQQYF.

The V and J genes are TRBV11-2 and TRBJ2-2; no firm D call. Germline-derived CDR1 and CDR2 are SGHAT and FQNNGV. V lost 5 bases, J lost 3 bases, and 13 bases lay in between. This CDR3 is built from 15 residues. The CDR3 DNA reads TGTGCCAGCAGCCTACGGGTGGTTGACACCGGGGAGCTGTTTTTT. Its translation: CASSLRVVDTGELFF.

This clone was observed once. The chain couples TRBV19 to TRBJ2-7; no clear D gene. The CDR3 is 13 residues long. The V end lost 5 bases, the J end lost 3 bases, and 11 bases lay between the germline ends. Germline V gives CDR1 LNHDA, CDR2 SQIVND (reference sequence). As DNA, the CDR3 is TGTGCCAGTAGTCTGACTCGGAACTACGAGCAGTACTTC. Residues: CASSLTRNYEQYF.

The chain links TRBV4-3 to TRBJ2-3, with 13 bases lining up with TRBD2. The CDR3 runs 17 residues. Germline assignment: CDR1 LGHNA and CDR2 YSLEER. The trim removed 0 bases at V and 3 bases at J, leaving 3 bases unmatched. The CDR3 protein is CASSQDGGLAGTDTQYF. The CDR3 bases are TGCGCCAGCAGCCAAGATGGGGGACTAGCGGGGACAGATACGCAGTATTTT.

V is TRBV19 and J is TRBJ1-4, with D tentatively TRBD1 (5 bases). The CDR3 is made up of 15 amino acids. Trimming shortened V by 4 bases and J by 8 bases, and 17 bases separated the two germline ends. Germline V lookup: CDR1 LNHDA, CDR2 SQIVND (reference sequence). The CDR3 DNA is TGTGCCAGTAGTAGGGGACTCGAAAGTCGCGAAAAACTGTTTTTT. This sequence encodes CASSRGLESREKLFF.

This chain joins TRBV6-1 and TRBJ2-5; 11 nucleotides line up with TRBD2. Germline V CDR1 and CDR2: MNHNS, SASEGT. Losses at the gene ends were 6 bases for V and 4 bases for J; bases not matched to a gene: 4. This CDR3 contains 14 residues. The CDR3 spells CASRDSGRGETQYF. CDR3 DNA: TGTGCCAGCAGGGATAGCGGGAGGGGAGAGACCCAGTACTTC.

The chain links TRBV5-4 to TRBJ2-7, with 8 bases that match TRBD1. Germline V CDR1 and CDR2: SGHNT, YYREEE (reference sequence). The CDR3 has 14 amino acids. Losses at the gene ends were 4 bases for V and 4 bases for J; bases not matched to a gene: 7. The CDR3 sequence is CASSPSDRAYEQYF. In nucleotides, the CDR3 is TGTGCCAGCAGCCCGTCGGACAGGGCATACGAGCAGTACTTC.

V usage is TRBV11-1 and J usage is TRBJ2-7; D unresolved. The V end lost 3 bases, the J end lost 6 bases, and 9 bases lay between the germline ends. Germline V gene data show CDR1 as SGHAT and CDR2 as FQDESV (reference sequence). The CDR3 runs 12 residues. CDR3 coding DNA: TGTGCCAGCAGCTTGAATATTGGCGAGCAGTACTTC. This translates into CASSLNIGEQYF. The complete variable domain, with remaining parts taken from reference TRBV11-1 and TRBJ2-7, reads EAEVAQSPRYKITEKSQAVAFWCDPISGHATLYWYRQILGQGPELLVQFQDESVVDDSQLPKDRFSAERLKGVDSTLKIQPAELGDSAMYLCASSLNIGEQYFGPGTRLTVT.

CDR3 DNA: TGCGCCAGCAGCTTGGCCGGGACAGCTGGAAACACCATATATTTT. It translates to CASSLAGTAGNTIYF. This rearrangement joins TRBV5-1 to TRBJ1-3, with TRBD1 identical over 7 bases. The CDR3 is made up of 15 amino acids. Germline lookup yields CDR1 SGHRS and CDR2 YFSETQ. With V trimmed by 0 bases and J by 2 bases, 2 bases remained unmatched. The variable domain in full, with the rest retrieved from reference TRBV5-1 and TRBJ1-3, is KAGVTQTPRYLIKTRGQQVTLSCSPISGHRSVSWYQQTPGQGLQFLFEYFSETQRNKGNFPGRFSGRQFSNSRSEMNVSTLELGDSALYLCASSLAGTAGNTIYFGEGSWLTVV.

CDR3 nucleotides: TGTGCCAGCAGCTTACTGGGACAGGGTTACGAGCAGTACTTC. This sequence encodes CASSLLGQGYEQYF. This sequence joins TRBV11-1 and TRBJ2-7; 9 bases line up with TRBD1. The germline gives CDR1 SGHAT, CDR2 FQDESV (reference sequence). This CDR3 has 14 residues. Trimming at V came to 2 bases and at J to 4 bases, leaving 3 bases not matched to a gene. Based on the CDR3 plus reference TRBV11-1 and TRBJ2-7, the full variable domain is EAEVAQSPRYKITEKSQAVAFWCDPISGHATLYWYRQILGQGPELLVQFQDESVVDDSQLPKDRFSAERLKGVDSTLKIQPAELGDSAMYLCASSLLGQGYEQYFGPGTRLTVT.

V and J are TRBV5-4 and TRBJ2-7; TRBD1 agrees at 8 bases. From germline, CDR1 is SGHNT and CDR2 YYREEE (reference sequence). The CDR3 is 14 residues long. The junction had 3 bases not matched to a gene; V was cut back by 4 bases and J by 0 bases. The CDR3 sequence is CASSVGQDSYEQYF. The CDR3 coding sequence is TGTGCCAGCAGCGTGGGACAGGACTCCTACGAGCAGTACTTC.

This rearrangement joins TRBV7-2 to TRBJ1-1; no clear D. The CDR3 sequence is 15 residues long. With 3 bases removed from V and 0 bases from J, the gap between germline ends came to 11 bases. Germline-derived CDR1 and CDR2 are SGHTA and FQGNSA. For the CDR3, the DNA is TGTGCCAGCAGCTTTTTGGACCGCGTGAACACTGAAGCTTTCTTT. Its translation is CASSFLDRVNTEAFF.

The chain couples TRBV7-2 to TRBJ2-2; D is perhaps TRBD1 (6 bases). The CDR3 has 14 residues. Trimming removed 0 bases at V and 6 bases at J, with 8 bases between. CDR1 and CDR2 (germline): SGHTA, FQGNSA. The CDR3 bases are TGTGCCAGCAGCTTAGCCAGGGGTCCCGGGGAGCTGTTTTTT. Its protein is CASSLARGPGELFF.

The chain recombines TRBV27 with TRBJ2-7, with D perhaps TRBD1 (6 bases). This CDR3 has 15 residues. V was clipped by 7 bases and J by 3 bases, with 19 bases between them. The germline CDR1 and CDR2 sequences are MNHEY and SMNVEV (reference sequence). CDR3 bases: TGTGCCAGCACCTCATTAAGGGACACATACTACGAGCAGTACTTC. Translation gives CASTSLRDTYYEQYF.

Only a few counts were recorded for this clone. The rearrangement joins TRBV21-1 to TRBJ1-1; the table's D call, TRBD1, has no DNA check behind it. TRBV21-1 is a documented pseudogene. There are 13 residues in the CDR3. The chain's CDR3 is CASAGGMNTEAFF. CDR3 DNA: TGTGCCAGCGCAGGGGGCATGAACACTGAAGCTTTCTTT.

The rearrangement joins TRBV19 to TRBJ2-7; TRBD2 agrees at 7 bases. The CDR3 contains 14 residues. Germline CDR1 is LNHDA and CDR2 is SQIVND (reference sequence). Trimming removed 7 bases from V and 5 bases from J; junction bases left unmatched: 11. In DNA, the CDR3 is TGTGCCAGTACCATTAGCGGGTTTGGGGACGAGCAGTACTTC. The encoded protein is CASTISGFGDEQYF.

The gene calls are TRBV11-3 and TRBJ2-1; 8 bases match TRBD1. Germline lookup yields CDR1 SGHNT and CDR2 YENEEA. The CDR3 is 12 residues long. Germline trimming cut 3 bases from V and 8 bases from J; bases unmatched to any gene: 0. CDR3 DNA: TGTGCCAGCAGCTTGACAGGGGATGAGCAGTTCTTC. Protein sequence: CASSLTGDEQFF. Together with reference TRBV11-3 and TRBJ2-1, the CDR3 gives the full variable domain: EAGVVQSPRYKIIEKKQPVAFWCNPISGHNTLYWYLQNLGQGPELLIRYENEEAVDDSQLPKDRFSAERLKGVDSTLKIQPAELGDSAVYLCASSLTGDEQFFGPGTRLTVL.

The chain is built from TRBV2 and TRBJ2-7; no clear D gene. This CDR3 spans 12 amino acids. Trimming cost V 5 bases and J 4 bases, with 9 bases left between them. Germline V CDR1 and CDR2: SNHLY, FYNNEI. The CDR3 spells CASSYLLYEQYF. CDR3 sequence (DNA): TGTGCCAGCAGTTACCTCCTATACGAGCAGTACTTC.

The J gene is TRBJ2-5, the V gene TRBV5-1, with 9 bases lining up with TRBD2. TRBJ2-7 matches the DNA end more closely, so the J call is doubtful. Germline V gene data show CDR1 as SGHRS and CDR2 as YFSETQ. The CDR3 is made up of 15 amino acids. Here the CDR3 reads CASSLASGDRYEQYF. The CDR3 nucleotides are TGCGCCAGCAGCTTAGCTAGCGGGGATCGCTACGAGCAGTACTTC.